The 4 T cell receptor beta chains in this list originate from one sample, sequenced in a study of cytomegalovirus exposure and HLA in healthy donors (dated by TCRdb to 2017 to 2019). Library preparation was by the immunoSEQ multiplex PCR assay. The multiplex PCR relied on a mix of 60 forward primers for TCR Vbeta segments and 13 reverse primers for TCR Jbeta segments. TCRdb provides this immuneACCESS table in a form limited to in-frame rearrangements. Some clones are lacking; in checked studies, under half of them reflect an unresolved V gene, and why the rest are absent is not known. Present in this sample are about 120,000 clones, around 80% of which were seen just once. 0.2% to 0.3% of the sample is held by the ten biggest clonotypes. Sequenced material: PBMCs. Every receptor here comes from a man aged 45-65 years in good health and CMV-seronegative.

This clone was detected only a few times. This chain's CDR3 is CASSLDSNTGELFF. CDR3 bases: TGTGCCAGCAGCTTAGACTCGAACACCGGGGAGCTGTTTTTT. The chain recombines TRBV13 with TRBJ2-2; D gene uncertain. Germline CDR1 PRHDT, CDR2 FYEKMQ (reference sequence). Trimming took off 1 base at V and 0 bases at J, with 3 bases between the two ends. This CDR3 is 14 amino acids long.

J is TRBJ1-6 and V is TRBV30; no definite D call. Trimming took off 4 bases at V and 10 bases at J, with 5 bases between the two ends. Germline V gene lookup returns CDR1 GTSNPN and CDR2 SVGIG (reference sequence). The length of the CDR3 is 10 residues. CDR3 bases: TGTGCCTGGAACGGGTCACCCCTCCACTTT. It translates to CAWNGSPLHF.

V gene TRBV19 combines with J gene TRBJ1-2, with 7 bases lining up with TRBD1. V gave up 5 bases and J gave up 8 bases; unmatched junction bases: 11. The CDR3 covers 14 residues. Per germline, CDR1 LNHDA and CDR2 SQIVND (reference sequence). The CDR3: CASSPSNRGQGYTF. The CDR3 region has the DNA TGTGCCAGTAGTCCTTCTAACAGGGGACAGGGCTACACCTTC.

This chain links TRBV6-1 with TRBJ1-1, with a tentative D call TRBD1 (5 bases). From germline, CDR1 is MNHNS and CDR2 SASEGT. This CDR3 has 15 residues. V was clipped by 5 bases and J by 1 base, with 14 bases between them. CDR3 coding DNA: TGTGCCAGCAGTTTTGCATCAGGGCAGAACACTGAAGCTTTCTTT. Translated, it gives CASSFASGQNTEAFF.